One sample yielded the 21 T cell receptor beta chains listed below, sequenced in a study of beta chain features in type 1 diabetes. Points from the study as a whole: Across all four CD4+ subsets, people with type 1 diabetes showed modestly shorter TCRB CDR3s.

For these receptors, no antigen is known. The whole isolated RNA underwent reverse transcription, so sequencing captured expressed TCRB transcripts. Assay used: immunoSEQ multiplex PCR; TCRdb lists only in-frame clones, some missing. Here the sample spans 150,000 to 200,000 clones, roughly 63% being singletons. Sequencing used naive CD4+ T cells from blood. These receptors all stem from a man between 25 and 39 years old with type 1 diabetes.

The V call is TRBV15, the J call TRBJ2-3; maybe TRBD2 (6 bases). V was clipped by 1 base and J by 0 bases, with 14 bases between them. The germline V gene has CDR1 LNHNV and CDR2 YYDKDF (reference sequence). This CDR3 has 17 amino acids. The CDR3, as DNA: TGTGCCACCAGCAGAGGTGGAAGACTAGGTAGCACAGATACGCAGTATTTT. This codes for CATSRGGRLGSTDTQYF. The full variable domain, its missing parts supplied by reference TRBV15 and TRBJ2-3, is DAMVIQNPRYQVTQFGKPVTLSCSQTLNHNVMYWYQQKSSQAPKLLFHYYDKDFNNEADTPDNFQSRRPNTSFCFLDIRSPGLGDTAMYLCATSRGGRLGSTDTQYFGPGTRLTVL.

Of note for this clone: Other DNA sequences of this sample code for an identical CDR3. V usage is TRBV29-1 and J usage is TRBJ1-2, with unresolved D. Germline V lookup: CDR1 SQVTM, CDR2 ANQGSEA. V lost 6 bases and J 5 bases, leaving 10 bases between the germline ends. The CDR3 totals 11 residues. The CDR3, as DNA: TGCAGCGTGATGGAGGGTTATGGCTACACCTTC. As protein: CSVMEGYGYTF.

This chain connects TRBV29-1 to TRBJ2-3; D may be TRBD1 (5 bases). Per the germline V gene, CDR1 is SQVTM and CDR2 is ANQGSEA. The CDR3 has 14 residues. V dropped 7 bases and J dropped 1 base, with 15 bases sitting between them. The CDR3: CSAPQGSGTDTQYF. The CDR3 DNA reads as TGCAGCGCCCCTCAGGGTTCTGGCACAGATACGCAGTATTTT.

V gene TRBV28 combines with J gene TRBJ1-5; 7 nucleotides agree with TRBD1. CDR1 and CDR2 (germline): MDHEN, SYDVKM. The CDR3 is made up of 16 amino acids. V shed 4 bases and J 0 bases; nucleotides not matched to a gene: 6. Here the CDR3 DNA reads TGTGCCAGCAGTTCCGCAGGGGGGGCTAGCAATCAGCCCCAGCATTTT. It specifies CASSSAGGASNQPQHF. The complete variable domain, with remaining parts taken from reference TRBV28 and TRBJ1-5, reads DVKVTQSSRYLVKRTGEKVFLECVQDMDHENMFWYRQDPGLGLRLIYFSYDVKMKEKGDIPEGYSVSREKKERFSLILESASTNQTSMYLCASSSAGGASNQPQHFGDGTRLSIL.

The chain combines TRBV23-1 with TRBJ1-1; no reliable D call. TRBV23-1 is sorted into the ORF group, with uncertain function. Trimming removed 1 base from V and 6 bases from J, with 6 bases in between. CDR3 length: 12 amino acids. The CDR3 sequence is CASSQFRAEAFF. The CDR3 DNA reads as TGCGCCAGCAGTCAATTCCGGGCTGAAGCTTTCTTT.

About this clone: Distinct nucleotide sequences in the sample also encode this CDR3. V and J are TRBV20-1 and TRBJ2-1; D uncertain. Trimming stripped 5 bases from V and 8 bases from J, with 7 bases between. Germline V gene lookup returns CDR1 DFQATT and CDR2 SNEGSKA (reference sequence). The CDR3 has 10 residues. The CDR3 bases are TGCAGTGCTCGTGGGGATGAGCAGTTCTTC. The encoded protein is CSARGDEQFF.

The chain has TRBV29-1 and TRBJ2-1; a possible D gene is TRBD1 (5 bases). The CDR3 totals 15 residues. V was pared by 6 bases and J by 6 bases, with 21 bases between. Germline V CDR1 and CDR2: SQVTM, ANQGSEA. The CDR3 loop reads CSVTWASFGANEQFF. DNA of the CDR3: TGCAGCGTCACCTGGGCCTCTTTTGGGGCCAATGAGCAGTTCTTC.

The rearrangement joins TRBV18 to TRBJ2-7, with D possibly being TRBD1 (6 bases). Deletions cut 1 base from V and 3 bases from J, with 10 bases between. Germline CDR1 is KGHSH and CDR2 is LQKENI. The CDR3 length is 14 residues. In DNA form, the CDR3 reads TGTGCCAGCTCACCACTCGAACAGGGCTACGAGCAGTACTTC. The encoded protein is CASSPLEQGYEQYF. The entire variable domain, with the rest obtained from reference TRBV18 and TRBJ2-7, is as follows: NAGVMQNPRHLVRRRGQEARLRCSPMKGHSHVYWYRQLPEEGLKFMVYLQKENIIDESGMPKERFSAEFPKEGPSILRIQQVVRGDSAAYFCASSPLEQGYEQYFGPGTRLTVT.

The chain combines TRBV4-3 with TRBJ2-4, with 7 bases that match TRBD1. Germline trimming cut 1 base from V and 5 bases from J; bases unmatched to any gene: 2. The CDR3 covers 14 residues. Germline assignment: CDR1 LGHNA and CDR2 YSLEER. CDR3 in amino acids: CASSQVDRENIQYF. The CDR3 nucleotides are TGCGCCAGCAGCCAAGTCGACAGGGAAAACATTCAGTACTTC.

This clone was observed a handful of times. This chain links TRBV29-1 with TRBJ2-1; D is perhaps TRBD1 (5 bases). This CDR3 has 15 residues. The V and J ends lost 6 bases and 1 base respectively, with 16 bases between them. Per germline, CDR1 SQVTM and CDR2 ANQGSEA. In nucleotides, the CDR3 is TGCAGCGTCGTCAACAGGAGCCTTTCCTACAATGAGCAGTTCTTC. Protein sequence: CSVVNRSLSYNEQFF.

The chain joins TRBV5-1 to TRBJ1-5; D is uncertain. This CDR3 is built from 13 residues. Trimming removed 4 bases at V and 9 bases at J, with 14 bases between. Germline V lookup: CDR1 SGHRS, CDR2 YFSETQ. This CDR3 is CASSLKDGGPQHF. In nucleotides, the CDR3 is TGCGCCAGCAGCCTCAAAGACGGAGGGCCCCAGCATTTT.

In DNA form, the CDR3 reads TGTGCCAGCAGCGCTAGCGGGGCAGAGACCCAGTACTTC. As protein: CASSASGAETQYF. This chain joins TRBV9 and TRBJ2-5; TRBD2 agrees at 9 bases. Trimming removed 3 bases from V and 4 bases from J; junction bases left unmatched: 1. CDR1 is SGDLS, CDR2 YYNGEE, per germline. The CDR3 covers 13 residues.

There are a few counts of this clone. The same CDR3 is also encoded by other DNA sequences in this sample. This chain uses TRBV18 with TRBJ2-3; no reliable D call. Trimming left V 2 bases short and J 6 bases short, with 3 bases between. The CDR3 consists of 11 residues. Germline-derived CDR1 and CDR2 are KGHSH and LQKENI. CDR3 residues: CASSPEDTQYF. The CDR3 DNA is TGTGCCAGCTCACCAGAGGATACGCAGTATTTT.

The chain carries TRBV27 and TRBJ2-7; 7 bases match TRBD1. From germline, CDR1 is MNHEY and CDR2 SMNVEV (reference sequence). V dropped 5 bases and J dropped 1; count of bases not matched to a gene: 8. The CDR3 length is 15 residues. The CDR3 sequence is CASSAWTGPSYEQYF. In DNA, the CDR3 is TGTGCCAGCAGTGCTTGGACAGGCCCTTCCTACGAGCAGTACTTC.

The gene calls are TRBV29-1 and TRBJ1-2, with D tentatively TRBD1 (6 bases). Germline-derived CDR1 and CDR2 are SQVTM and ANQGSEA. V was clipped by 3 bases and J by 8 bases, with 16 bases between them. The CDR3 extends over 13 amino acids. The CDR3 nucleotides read TGCAGCGTTGAGGCCTCGTGGGGGCGCGGCTACACCTTC. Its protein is CSVEASWGRGYTF.

The CDR3 DNA reads as TGCGCCAGCAGCATGGGACAGGAGGACCACGAGCAGTACTTC. As protein: CASSMGQEDHEQYF. The chain is built from TRBV5-1 and TRBJ2-7; 8 bases map to TRBD1. The CDR3 contains 14 residues. The V gene's germline CDR1 is SGHRS and CDR2 YFSETQ. With V trimmed by 4 bases and J by 5 bases, 8 bases remained unmatched.

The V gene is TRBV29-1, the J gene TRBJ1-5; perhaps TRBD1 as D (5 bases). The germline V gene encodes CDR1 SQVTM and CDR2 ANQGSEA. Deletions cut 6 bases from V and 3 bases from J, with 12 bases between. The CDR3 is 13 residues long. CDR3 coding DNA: TGCAGCGTCCGCTGGGGGGACAATCAGCCCCAGCATTTT. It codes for CSVRWGDNQPQHF. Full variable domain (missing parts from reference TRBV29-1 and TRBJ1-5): SAVISQKPSRDICQRGTSLTIQCQVDSQVTMMFWYRQQPGQSLTLIATANQGSEATYESGFVIDKFPISRPNLTFSTLTVSNMSPEDSSIYLCSVRWGDNQPQHFGDGTRLSIL.

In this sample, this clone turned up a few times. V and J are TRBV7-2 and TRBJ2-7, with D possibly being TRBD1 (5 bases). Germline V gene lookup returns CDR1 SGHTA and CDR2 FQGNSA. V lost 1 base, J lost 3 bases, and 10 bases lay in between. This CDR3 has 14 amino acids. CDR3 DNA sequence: TGTGCCAGCAGCTTAGGACAGAGCCTCTACGAGCAGTACTTC. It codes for CASSLGQSLYEQYF.

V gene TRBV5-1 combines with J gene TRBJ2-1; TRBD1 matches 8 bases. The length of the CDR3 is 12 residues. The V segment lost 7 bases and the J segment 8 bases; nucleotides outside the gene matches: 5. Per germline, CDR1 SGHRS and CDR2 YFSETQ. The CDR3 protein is CASLDRGDEQFF. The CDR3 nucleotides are TGCGCCAGCCTCGACAGGGGCGATGAGCAGTTCTTC.

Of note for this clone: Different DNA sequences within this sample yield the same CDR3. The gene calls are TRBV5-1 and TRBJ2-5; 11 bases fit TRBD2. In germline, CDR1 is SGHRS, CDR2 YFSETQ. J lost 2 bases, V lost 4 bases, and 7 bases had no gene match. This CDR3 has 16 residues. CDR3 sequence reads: CASSLPSGGLQETQYF. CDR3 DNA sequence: TGCGCCAGCAGCCTCCCTAGCGGGGGGCTGCAAGAGACCCAGTACTTC. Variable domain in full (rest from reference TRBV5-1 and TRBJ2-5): KAGVTQTPRYLIKTRGQQVTLSCSPISGHRSVSWYQQTPGQGLQFLFEYFSETQRNKGNFPGRFSGRQFSNSRSEMNVSTLELGDSALYLCASSLPSGGLQETQYFGPGTRLLVL.

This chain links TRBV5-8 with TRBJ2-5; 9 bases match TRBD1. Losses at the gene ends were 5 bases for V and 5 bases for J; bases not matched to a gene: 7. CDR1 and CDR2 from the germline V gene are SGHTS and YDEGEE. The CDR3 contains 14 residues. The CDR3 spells CASRLTGGLETQYF. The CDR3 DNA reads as TGTGCCAGCAGACTTACAGGGGGCCTGGAGACCCAGTACTTC.